Shown below are 25 T cell receptor beta chains from a single sample sequenced in a study of CD8 T cells in ankylosing spondylitis (dated by TCRdb to between 2016 and 2019). The library relied on 5' RACE. Sequencing was performed on an Illumina HiSeq 2500. TCRdb handled the public reads itself, with Q25 trimming in fastp and clone calling in MiXCR, and kept productive beta chains. Rows with one shared CDR3 protein collapse into an entry with the most common genes and DNA. Here the sample has fewer than 750,000 distinct CDR3 sequences; 15% to 20% occur a single time. The biggest ten clones account for around a fifth of the sample. What the work shows at the level of the full study, not this receptor alone: A TCR beta motif of fewer than 10 highly homologous amino acid variants appeared characteristic of blood from ankylosing spondylitis patients.

No antigens are known for them. The material sequenced was blood, either unsorted or a sorted T cell fraction (not recorded which). These receptors were taken from a male donor with ankylosing spondylitis.

In its sample, this clonotype was seen once. The J gene is TRBJ2-7, the V gene TRBV27; no reliable D call. V was cut by 5 bases and J by 0 bases, with 8 bases left in between. Germline assignment: CDR1 MNHEY and CDR2 SMNVEV (reference sequence). The CDR3 runs 13 residues. CDR3 residues: CASSQTHSYEQYF. In nucleotides, the CDR3 is TGTGCCAGCAGTCAGACACACTCCTACGAGCAGTACTTC.

The V gene is TRBV7-2, the J gene TRBJ1-1, with TRBD1 as a possible D gene (5 bases). Germline loops: CDR1 SGHTA, CDR2 FQGNSA. The CDR3 has 15 amino acids. Trimming cost V 1 base and J 2 bases, with 11 bases left between them. In nucleotides, the CDR3 is TGTGCCAGCAGCTTAGTTTGGGGCTTAAACACTGAAGCTTTCTTT. This translates into CASSLVWGLNTEAFF.

The rearrangement joins TRBV4-2 to TRBJ2-7; 7 bases are shared with TRBD2. CDR3 length: 16 residues. With 1 base clipped from V and 3 bases from J, the junction kept 9 bases outside the gene matches. CDR1 and CDR2 (germline): LGHNA, YNFKEQ. For the CDR3, the DNA is TGTGCCAGCAGCCAAGGGGGGGGAGGAACCCTCTACGAGCAGTACTTC. Translation gives CASSQGGGGTLYEQYF.

This clonotype was observed a handful of times. V and J are TRBV12-3 or TRBV12-4 and TRBJ2-1; maybe TRBD2 (5 bases). There are 15 residues in the CDR3. Between the trimmed V and J ends, which lost 6 bases and 10 bases, there was a span of 22 bases. The CDR3 loop is CASSPYDAGHEEQFF. The CDR3 nucleotides are TGTGCCAGCAGCCCCTACGATGCGGGCCACGAAGAGCAGTTCTTC.

In this sample, this clonotype turned up a few times. The chain has TRBV7-2 and TRBJ1-1; no firm D call. Per the germline V gene, CDR1 is SGHTA and CDR2 is FQGNSA. Trimming removed 1 base from V and 1 base from J, with 7 bases in between. This CDR3 has 14 residues. The CDR3: CASSLGASNTEAFF. The CDR3 region has the DNA TGTGCCAGCAGCTTAGGGGCCTCGAACACTGAAGCTTTCTTT.

This clonotype was counted a few times. The rearrangement uses TRBV9 and TRBJ2-1; D is unclear. CDR3 size: 13 residues. Trimming shortened V by 0 bases and J by 8 bases, and 9 bases separated the two germline ends. The germline CDR1 and CDR2 sequences are SGDLS and YYNGEE. CDR3 nucleotide sequence: TGTGCCAGCAGCGTAGATGGGGAAGATGAGCAGTTCTTC. Encoded protein: CASSVDGEDEQFF.

V usage is TRBV6-2 or TRBV6-3 and J usage is TRBJ1-2; unclear D gene. V was shortened by 2 bases and J by 9 bases, with 13 bases between the two germline ends. This CDR3 region has 13 residues. Germline V gene sequence: CDR1 MNHEY, CDR2 SVGEGT. DNA for the CDR3: TGTGCCAGCAGTTACCCCGGCCGCCAACGCTACACCTTC. Amino acid sequence: CASSYPGRQRYTF.

The chain has TRBV4-3 and TRBJ2-7; 8 bases fit TRBD1. This CDR3 region has 15 residues. Losses at the gene ends were 4 bases for V and 2 bases for J; bases not matched to a gene: 7. Germline V gives CDR1 LGHNA, CDR2 YSLEER. This CDR3 is CASSRDRGPTYEQYF. In DNA, the CDR3 is TGCGCCAGCAGCCGCGACAGGGGCCCCACCTACGAGCAGTACTTC.

This clonotype was recorded many times. This chain connects TRBV20-1 to TRBJ1-2; 8 positions agree with TRBD1. V gave up 3 bases and J gave up 7 bases; unmatched junction bases: 7. CDR3 length equals 13 residues. Germline assignment: CDR1 DFQATT and CDR2 SNEGSKA (reference sequence). CDR3 protein: CSASDSDRGGYTF. The CDR3 DNA reads TGCAGTGCTAGCGATAGCGACAGGGGTGGCTACACCTTC.

V usage is TRBV20-1 and J usage is TRBJ1-1; D unresolved. CDR3 size: 11 residues. Per the germline V gene, CDR1 is DFQATT and CDR2 is SNEGSKA (reference sequence). V dropped 5 bases and J dropped 8 bases, with 12 bases sitting between them. CDR3 protein: CSAAPLIEAFF. The CDR3 nucleotides read TGCAGTGCTGCCCCCTTGATAGAAGCTTTCTTT.

This clonotype was detected a few times. The chain carries TRBV20-1 and TRBJ2-7; D might be TRBD1 (6 bases). Germline V gene sequence: CDR1 DFQATT, CDR2 SNEGSKA (reference sequence). The CDR3 has 15 amino acids. Trimming pared 3 bases from V and 7 bases from J, leaving 22 bases between. The CDR3 DNA follows: TGCAGTGCTAGTCAAGGGACACCCAGTGCGGTAGAGCAGTACTTC. It translates to CSASQGTPSAVEQYF.

The rearrangement joins TRBV20-1 to TRBJ2-1, with TRBD1 identical over 8 bases. The V and J ends lost 4 bases and 8 bases, in that order; junction bases with no gene match: 7. CDR1 and CDR2 from the germline V gene are DFQATT and SNEGSKA (reference sequence). The CDR3 totals 13 residues. The CDR3 reads CSATRTGRDEQFF. The CDR3 DNA reads as TGCAGTGCTACCCGGACAGGGCGGGATGAGCAGTTCTTC.

Only a few counts were recorded for this clonotype. A read error may be the cause here, since a much bigger clone is one base away. V is TRBV27 and J is TRBJ2-7, with unresolved D. Per the germline V gene, CDR1 is MNHEY and CDR2 is SMNVEV (reference sequence). Between the trimmed V and J ends, which lost 5 bases and 4 bases, there was a span of 6 bases. CDR3 size: 11 residues. The CDR3 protein is CASSNGYEQYF. CDR3 nucleotide sequence: TGTGCCAGCAGTAACGGGTACGAGCAGTACTTC.

This clonotype was seen repeatedly, ten times or more. The chain uses TRBV5-1 and TRBJ2-1, with 8 bases matching TRBD1. This CDR3 spans 16 amino acids. V lost 5 bases and J lost 5; bases outside the gene matches: 12. Per the germline V gene, CDR1 is SGHRS and CDR2 is YFSETQ. The CDR3 loop is CASSYYPGQANNEQFF. In nucleotides, the CDR3 is TGCGCCAGCAGTTACTATCCGGGACAGGCCAACAATGAGCAGTTCTTC.

This clonotype was picked up a small number of times. The DNA of the CDR3 is TGCAGTGTTTCCGGACAGGGGGACGATGAGCAGTTCTTC. It encodes CSVSGQGDDEQFF. The V and J genes are TRBV20-1 and TRBJ2-1; 10 positions match TRBD1. This CDR3 is 13 amino acids long. CDR1 DFQATT and CDR2 SNEGSKA come from the germline V gene (reference sequence). V lost 7 bases to trimming and J lost 8 bases; unmatched junction nucleotides: 8.

This chain links TRBV7-6 with TRBJ2-7, with TRBD2 matching over 14 bases. The CDR3 is made up of 17 amino acids. The trim removed 4 bases at V and 5 bases at J, leaving 10 bases unmatched. Germline-derived CDR1 and CDR2 are SGHVS and FNYEAQ. The CDR3: CASSSGTSGRVVDEQYF. In DNA, the CDR3 is TGTGCCAGCAGCTCCGGGACTAGCGGGAGAGTTGTCGACGAGCAGTACTTC.

The chain has TRBV29-1 and TRBJ2-7; D call uncertain. The germline V and J ends were trimmed by 4 bases and 3 bases, with 7 bases remaining between them. Germline V lookup: CDR1 SQVTM, CDR2 ANQGSEA. CDR3 length: 11 residues. The CDR3 sequence: CSVGNLYEQYF. The CDR3 coding sequence is TGCAGCGTTGGAAACCTCTACGAGCAGTACTTC.

This rearrangement joins TRBV5-1 to TRBJ2-5, with 16 bases that match TRBD2. With 5 bases clipped from V and 5 bases from J, the junction kept 9 bases outside the gene matches. The CDR3 has 17 amino acids. The V gene's germline CDR1 is SGHRS and CDR2 YFSETQ. The CDR3 reads CASRSGTSGGADETQYF. The CDR3 DNA sequence: TGCGCCAGCAGAAGCGGGACTAGCGGGGGGGCCGATGAGACCCAGTACTTC. Full variable domain (rest looked up from reference TRBV5-1 and TRBJ2-5): KAGVTQTPRYLIKTRGQQVTLSCSPISGHRSVSWYQQTPGQGLQFLFEYFSETQRNKGNFPGRFSGRQFSNSRSEMNVSTLELGDSALYLCASRSGTSGGADETQYFGPGTRLLVL.

This rearrangement joins TRBV12-3 or TRBV12-4 to TRBJ1-3; 8 nucleotides match TRBD1. With V trimmed by 7 bases and J by 0 bases, 8 bases remained unmatched. The CDR3 has 16 amino acids. CDR3 sequence (DNA): TGTGCCAGCACCTACGGGACAGGCGACTCTGGAAACACCATATATTTT. Encoded protein: CASTYGTGDSGNTIYF.

This chain connects TRBV20-1 to TRBJ1-4, with D tentatively TRBD1 (5 bases). V lost 6 bases and J 4 bases, leaving 15 bases between the germline ends. CDR3 length equals 14 residues. The germline CDR1 and CDR2 sequences are DFQATT and SNEGSKA (reference sequence). The CDR3 nucleotides read TGCAGTGCGGGTTTCGCTGGGGGTAATGAAAAACTGTTTTTT. Its translation: CSAGFAGGNEKLFF.

The CDR3 loop reads CAISHGTSDNEQFF. As DNA, the CDR3 is TGTGCCATCAGTCATGGGACTAGCGACAATGAGCAGTTCTTC. The chain combines TRBV10-3 with TRBJ2-1, with 10 bases aligning to TRBD2. This CDR3 has 14 residues. Germline CDR1 ENHRY, CDR2 SYGVKD. The trim removed 5 bases at V and 5 bases at J, leaving 3 bases unmatched.

This clonotype was seen more than once but under ten times. This chain connects TRBV6-1 to TRBJ2-1, with D perhaps TRBD2 (5 bases). The CDR3 consists of 14 residues. CDR1 is MNHNS, CDR2 SASEGT, per germline. Deletions cut 10 bases from V and 4 bases from J, with 17 bases between. The CDR3 coding sequence is TGTGCCAACTCCGGGGTCCCGGGGTACAATGAGCAGTTCTTC. It codes for CANSGVPGYNEQFF.

This chain uses TRBV3-1 with TRBJ1-6; D not certain. CDR3 length equals 14 residues. The V gene's germline CDR1 is LGHDT and CDR2 YNNKEL (reference sequence). Trimming removed 1 base at V and 7 bases at J, with 8 bases between. The CDR3 protein is CASSQGPRNSPLHF. The CDR3 region has the DNA TGTGCCAGCAGCCAAGGGCCGCGAAATTCACCCCTCCACTTT.

In this sample, this clonotype turned up a few times. V and J are TRBV6-2 or TRBV6-3 and TRBJ1-3, with 7 positions matching TRBD1. This CDR3 contains 17 residues. J was trimmed by 0 bases and V by 0 bases; bases with no gene match: 5. Germline lookup yields CDR1 MNHEY and CDR2 SVGEGT. The CDR3 coding sequence is TGTGCCAGCAGTTACTCGCGGACAGGCATCTCTGGAAACACCATATATTTT. Translation gives CASSYSRTGISGNTIYF.

In this sample, this clonotype turned up a few times. The J gene is TRBJ2-1, the V gene TRBV7-2; D gene unclear. Trimming shortened V by 6 bases and J by 2 bases, and 8 bases separated the two germline ends. Looked up from germline, CDR1 is SGHTA and CDR2 is FQGNSA. The CDR3 has 13 residues. CDR3 DNA: TGTGCCAGCAGGGACCGCACCTACAATGAGCAGTTCTTC. This gives the protein CASRDRTYNEQFF.